This T cell receptor beta chain was captured by sequencing in a study of T cell responses to AZD1222 COVID-19 vaccine. Whole-study results and caveats: Donor demographics were predominantly white British with a female majority; clonal diversity may be underestimated.

This clone has just one count. Its antigen is currently unknown. The germline V gene has CDR1 PRHDT and CDR2 FYEKMQ (reference sequence). The CDR3 has 13 residues. V was pared by 4 bases and J by 4 bases, with 11 bases between. Generated by immunoSEQ multiplex PCR, the TCRdb table keeps only in-frame clones and is missing some. In the table there are 130,000 or so clones, roughly nine tenths of which are singletons. This chain uses TRBV13 with TRBJ2-7; the D is unclear. Sequences were derived from peripheral blood, sampled on day 0 of AZD1222 vaccination. This TCR derives from an adult in good health. The CDR3 DNA reads as TGTGCCAGCAGCTCGAGAGACGGGTACGAGCAGTACTTC. This gives the protein CASSSRDGYEQYF.